These T cell receptor beta chains were read from a single sample in a study of blood T cell repertoires in COVID-19. The method was immunoSEQ multiplex PCR; TCRdb's version includes in-frame clones alone and lacks a portion of them. The table has about 68,000 clones, approximately 80% seen once. Sample: peripheral blood. These receptors originate from a human donor in a cohort sampled during active COVID-19. The CDR3 runs from the conserved cysteine through the conserved F or W. D genes are given only for firm matches. A row's size may be missing; if present it is once, few, many or a size class.

v_call	d_call	clone_size	j_call	cdr3_aa	cdr3_nt
TRBV5-6	.	.	TRBJ2-1	CASSLDAGREQFF	TGTGCCAGCAGCTTGGACGCAGGGAGGGAGCAGTTCTTC
TRBV4-1	TRBD1	.	TRBJ1-5	CASSQLGQGGQPQHF	TGCGCCAGCAGCCAATTGGGACAGGGAGGCCAGCCCCAGCATTTT
TRBV19	TRBD1	.	TRBJ2-7	CASSPGTALSYEQYF	TGTGCCAGTTCCCCCGGGACAGCCCTCTCCTACGAGCAGTACTTC
TRBV5-1	TRBD2	.	TRBJ2-1	CASNREGAYNEQFF	TGCGCCAGCAATAGGGAGGGAGCCTACAATGAGCAGTTCTTC
TRBV6-4	.	.	TRBJ2-2	CASRPTGGTGELFF	TGTGCCAGCAGACCGACAGGCGGGACCGGGGAGCTGTTTTTT
TRBV5-1	TRBD1	.	TRBJ1-4	CASSVGTGNEKLFF	TGCGCCAGCAGCGTCGGGACAGGGAACGAAAAACTGTTTTTT
TRBV2	TRBD1	.	TRBJ2-3	CASRSGTGNTDTQYF	TGTGCCAGCAGGTCCGGGACAGGTAACACAGATACGCAGTATTTT
TRBV29-1	TRBD1	.	TRBJ1-2	CSVSKREGAYGYTF	TGCAGCGTTTCTAAACGAGAGGGGGCCTATGGCTACACCTTC
TRBV5-4	.	.	TRBJ1-2	CASSLVGGRSHTF	TGTGCCAGCAGCTTGGTTGGCGGGAGGAGTCACACCTTC
TRBV30	TRBD1	.	TRBJ1-4	CAWRVAGGASLFF	TGTGCCTGGCGGGTGGCAGGGGGCGCTTCCCTGTTTTTT
TRBV3-1/TRBV3-2	.	.	TRBJ2-5	CASSRPRTRGQETQYF	TGTGCCAGCAGCCGGCCAAGGACAAGGGGTCAAGAGACCCAGTACTTC
TRBV25-1	.	.	TRBJ1-6	CASSASGTKGVNSPLHF	TGTGCCAGCAGCGCTTCCGGGACAAAAGGCGTTAATTCACCCCTCCACTTT
TRBV30	.	once	TRBJ1-4	CAWSPDRSNEKLFF	TGTGCCTGGAGCCCGGACAGATCTAATGAAAAACTGTTTTTT
TRBV18	.	.	TRBJ2-2	CASSPFTSPGELFF	TGTGCCAGCTCACCATTCACTTCTCCCGGGGAGCTGTTTTTT
TRBV7-2	.	.	TRBJ1-1	CASSPQRGRNTEAFF	TGTGCCAGCAGCCCTCAGAGGGGGAGGAACACTGAAGCTTTCTTT
TRBV6-5	TRBD1	.	TRBJ1-2	CASIQTGFDGYTF	TGTGCCAGCATCCAGACAGGGTTCGATGGCTACACCTTC
TRBV6-5	.	few	TRBJ1-4	CASSQGHRNEKLFF	TGTGCCAGCAGTCAGGGACACCGGAATGAAAAACTGTTTTTT
TRBV7-8	TRBD1	.	TRBJ1-5	CASRIGGDGNQPQHF	TGTGCCAGCAGGATAGGGGGCGACGGCAATCAGCCCCAGCATTTT
TRBV3-1/TRBV3-2	.	.	TRBJ1-1	CASVFDRNTEAFF	TGTGCCAGCGTTTTCGACAGGAACACTGAAGCTTTCTTT
TRBV21-1	.	.	TRBJ2-1	CASSARDRGIGNEQFF	TGTGCCAGCAGCGCCCGGGACAGGGGAATAGGTAATGAGCAGTTCTTC
TRBV18	.	.	TRBJ1-5	CASSPSGVVYSNQPQHF	TGTGCCAGCTCACCATCCGGAGTAGTTTATAGCAATCAGCCCCAGCATTTT
TRBV6-1	TRBD1	.	TRBJ1-4	CASSDNRGENEKLFF	TGTGCCAGCAGTGATAACAGGGGCGAGAATGAAAAACTGTTTTTT
TRBV12-3/TRBV12-4	.	.	TRBJ1-3	CASSFDSGNTIYF	TGTGCCAGCAGTTTCGACAGTGGAAACACCATATATTTT
TRBV28	TRBD2	.	TRBJ2-3	CAIDPGLAGGWTDTQYF	TGTGCCATCGACCCGGGACTAGCGGGGGGTTGGACAGATACGCAGTATTTT
TRBV7-6	TRBD2	.	TRBJ2-1	CASSFAGTSGRAAYNEQFF	TGTGCCAGCAGCTTCGCCGGGACTAGCGGGAGGGCGGCATACAATGAGCAGTTCTTC
TRBV5-4	.	.	TRBJ2-3	CASSPDSASDTQYF	TGTGCCAGCAGCCCGGACTCAGCGTCAGATACGCAGTATTTT
TRBV5-4	TRBD2	.	TRBJ2-5	CASSFGREGRETQYF	TGTGCCAGCAGCTTCGGGAGGGAGGGCCGGGAGACCCAGTACTTC
TRBV21-1	.	.	TRBJ2-3	CASSKWAYGTGCPDTQYF	.
TRBV18	TRBD1	.	TRBJ2-3	CASTPGQGADTQYF	TGTGCCAGTACACCAGGACAGGGGGCAGATACGCAGTATTTT
TRBV30	TRBD1	.	TRBJ1-3	CAWSGDRVGSSAGNTIYF	TGTGCCTGGAGTGGGGACAGGGTCGGATCTTCGGCTGGAAACACCATATATTTT
TRBV2	TRBD1	.	TRBJ1-5	CASSRGQGVQPQHF	TGTGCCAGCAGCAGAGGACAGGGGGTTCAGCCCCAGCATTTT
TRBV19	.	.	TRBJ2-4	CASSIIGGSKNIQYF	TGTGCCAGTAGTATAATCGGGGGTTCCAAAAACATTCAGTACTTC
TRBV7-6	.	.	TRBJ2-6	CASSIRAGSGANVLTF	TGTGCCAGCAGCATTCGGGCGGGCTCTGGGGCCAACGTCCTGACTTTC
TRBV18	TRBD2	.	TRBJ2-3	CASSPVLIAGLEDTQYF	TGTGCCAGCTCACCAGTGTTAATAGCGGGCCTTGAAGATACGCAGTATTTT
TRBV28	.	.	TRBJ2-6	CASSLTLGGGHSGANVLTF	TGTGCCAGCAGTCTTACTCTAGGCGGGGGACACTCTGGGGCCAACGTCCTGACTTTC
TRBV6-5	.	.	TRBJ1-3	CASRDISGNTIYF	TGTGCCAGCAGGGACATCTCTGGAAACACCATATATTTT
TRBV20-1	.	.	TRBJ2-1	CSASRVSSYNEQFF	TGCAGTGCTAGTCGTGTGAGCTCCTACAATGAGCAGTTCTTC
TRBV6-4	TRBD2	.	TRBJ2-1	CASSFGDSGNEQFF	TGTGCCAGCAGTTTTGGGGATAGCGGGAATGAGCAGTTCTTC
TRBV11-1	TRBD1	.	TRBJ2-6	CASSPTTGFGANVLTF	TGTGCCAGCAGCCCCACGACAGGGTTTGGGGCCAACGTCCTGACTTTC
TRBV7-9	TRBD1	.	TRBJ1-1	CASSPDRGEAFF	TGTGCCAGCAGCCCAGACAGGGGCGAAGCTTTCTTT
TRBV27	TRBD1	.	TRBJ2-7	CASRRGPSYEQYF	TGTGCCAGCAGGAGGGGGCCTTCCTACGAGCAGTACTTC
TRBV10-3	TRBD1	.	TRBJ2-5	CAIRGTGGQETQYF	TGTGCCATCCGGGGGACAGGGGGCCAAGAGACCCAGTACTTC
TRBV4-3	.	.	TRBJ2-7	CASSQDMARGSSYEQYF	TGCGCCAGCAGCCAAGATATGGCCAGGGGATCTTCCTACGAGCAGTACTTC
TRBV6-5	.	.	TRBJ2-3	CASTRDTFTDTQYF	TGTGCCAGCACCCGGGACACCTTCACAGATACGCAGTATTTT
TRBV2	.	.	TRBJ1-2	CASSERFYGYTF	TGTGCCAGCAGTGAACGGTTCTATGGCTACACCTTC
TRBV19	TRBD1	once	TRBJ1-5	CASSHSRQGAYQPQHF	TGTGCCAGTAGTCACTCCAGACAGGGGGCTTATCAGCCCCAGCATTTT
TRBV4-2	.	.	TRBJ2-1	CASSRGGSYNEQFF	TGTGCCAGCAGCAGGGGCGGCTCCTACAATGAGCAGTTCTTC